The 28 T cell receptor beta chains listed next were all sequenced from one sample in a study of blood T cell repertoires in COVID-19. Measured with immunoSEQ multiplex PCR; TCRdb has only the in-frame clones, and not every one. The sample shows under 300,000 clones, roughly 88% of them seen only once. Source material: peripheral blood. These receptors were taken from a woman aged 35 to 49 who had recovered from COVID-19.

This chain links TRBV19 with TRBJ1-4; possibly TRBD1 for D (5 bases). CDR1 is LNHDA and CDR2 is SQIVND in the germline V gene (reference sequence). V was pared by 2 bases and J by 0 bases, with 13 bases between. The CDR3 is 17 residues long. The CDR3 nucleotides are TGTGCCAGTAGTATAAGTGGGGCTGAGGCAACTAATGAAAAACTGTTTTTT. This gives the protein CASSISGAEATNEKLFF.

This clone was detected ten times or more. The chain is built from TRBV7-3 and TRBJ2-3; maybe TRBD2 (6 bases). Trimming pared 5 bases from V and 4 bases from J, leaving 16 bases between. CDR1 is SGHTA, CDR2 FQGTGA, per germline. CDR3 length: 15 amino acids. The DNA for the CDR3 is TGTGCCAGCAGCCCCGGAGGGTACCCCCCAGATACGCAGTATTTT. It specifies CASSPGGYPPDTQYF.

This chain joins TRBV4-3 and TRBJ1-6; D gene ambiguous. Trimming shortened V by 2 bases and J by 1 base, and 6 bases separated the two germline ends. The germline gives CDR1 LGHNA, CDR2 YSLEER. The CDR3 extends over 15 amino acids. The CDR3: CASSQSGSYNSPLHF. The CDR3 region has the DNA TGCGCCAGCAGCCAATCGGGTTCCTATAATTCACCCCTCCACTTT.

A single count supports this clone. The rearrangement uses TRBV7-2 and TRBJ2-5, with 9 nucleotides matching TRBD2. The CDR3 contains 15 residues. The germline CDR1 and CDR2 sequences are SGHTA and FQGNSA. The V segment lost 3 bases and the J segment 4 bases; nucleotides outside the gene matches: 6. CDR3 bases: TGTGCCAGCAGCTTGCCGGCGGGAGGGGGAGAGACCCAGTACTTC. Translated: CASSLPAGGGETQYF.

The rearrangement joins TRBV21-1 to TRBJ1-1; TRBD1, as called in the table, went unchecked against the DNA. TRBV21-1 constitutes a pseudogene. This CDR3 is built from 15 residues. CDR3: CASSKGDRSGTEAFF. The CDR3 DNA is TGTGCCAGCAGCAAAGGGGACAGGTCTGGCACTGAAGCTTTCTTT.

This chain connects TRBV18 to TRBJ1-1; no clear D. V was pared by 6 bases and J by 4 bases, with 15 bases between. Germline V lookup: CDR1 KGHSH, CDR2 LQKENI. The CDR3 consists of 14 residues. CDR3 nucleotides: TGTGCCAGCTCTTCGACCGCGGGGAGCACTGAAGCTTTCTTT. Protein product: CASSSTAGSTEAFF.

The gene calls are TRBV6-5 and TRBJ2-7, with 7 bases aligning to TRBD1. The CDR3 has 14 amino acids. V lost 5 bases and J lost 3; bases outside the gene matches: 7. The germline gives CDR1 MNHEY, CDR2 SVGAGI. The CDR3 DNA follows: TGTGCCAGCAGTAAGACAGGGTCCCACTACGAGCAGTACTTC. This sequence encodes CASSKTGSHYEQYF.

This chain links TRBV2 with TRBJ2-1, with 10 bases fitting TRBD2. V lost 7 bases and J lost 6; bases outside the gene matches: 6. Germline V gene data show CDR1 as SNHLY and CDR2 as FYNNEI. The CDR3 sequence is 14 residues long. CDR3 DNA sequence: TGTGCCAGCATCGAGCGGGGGGGACCCAATGAGCAGTTCTTC. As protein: CASIERGGPNEQFF.

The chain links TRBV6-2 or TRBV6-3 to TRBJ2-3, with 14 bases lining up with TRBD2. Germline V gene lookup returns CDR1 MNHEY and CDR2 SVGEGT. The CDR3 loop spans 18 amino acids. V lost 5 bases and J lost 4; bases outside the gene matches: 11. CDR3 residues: CASSRISTSGRASDTQYF. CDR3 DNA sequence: TGTGCCAGCAGTCGTATTTCGACTAGCGGGAGGGCCTCAGATACGCAGTATTTT.

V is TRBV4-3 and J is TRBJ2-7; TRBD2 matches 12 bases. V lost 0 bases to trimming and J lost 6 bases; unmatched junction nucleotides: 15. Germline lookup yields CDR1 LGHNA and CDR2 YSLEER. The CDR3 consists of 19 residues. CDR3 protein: CASSQDSRGLAGGRVEQYF. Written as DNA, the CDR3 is TGCGCCAGCAGCCAAGATTCAAGGGGGCTAGCGGGGGGGCGCGTCGAGCAGTACTTC.

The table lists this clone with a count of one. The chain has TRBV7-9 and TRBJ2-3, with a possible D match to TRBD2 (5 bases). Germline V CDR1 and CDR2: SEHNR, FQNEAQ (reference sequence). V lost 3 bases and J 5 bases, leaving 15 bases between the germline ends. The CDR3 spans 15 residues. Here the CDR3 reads CASSLGGAGVDTQYF. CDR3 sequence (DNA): TGTGCCAGCAGCTTGGGCGGCGCCGGGGTAGATACGCAGTATTTT.

The CDR3 protein is CASSQDTGRVGESYEQYF. CDR3 nucleotide sequence: TGCGCCAGCAGCCAAGATACTGGGCGGGTCGGAGAATCCTACGAGCAGTACTTC. This sequence joins TRBV4-3 and TRBJ2-7; TRBD2 might be the D (5 bases). V was trimmed by 0 bases and J by 1 base, leaving 19 bases between them. This CDR3 is 18 amino acids long. CDR1 is LGHNA and CDR2 is YSLEER in the germline V gene.

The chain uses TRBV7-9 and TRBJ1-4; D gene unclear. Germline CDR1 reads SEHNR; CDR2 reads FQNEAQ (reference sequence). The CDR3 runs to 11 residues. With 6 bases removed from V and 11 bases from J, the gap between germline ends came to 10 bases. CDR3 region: CASSIDKKLFF. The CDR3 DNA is TGTGCCAGCAGTATAGACAAGAAACTGTTTTTT.

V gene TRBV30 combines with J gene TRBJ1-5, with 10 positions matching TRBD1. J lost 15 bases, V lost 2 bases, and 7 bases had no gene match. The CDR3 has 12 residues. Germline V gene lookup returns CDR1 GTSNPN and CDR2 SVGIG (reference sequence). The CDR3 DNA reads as TGTGCCTGGAGTCCGGGACAGGGGCTCGTGCATTTT. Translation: CAWSPGQGLVHF.

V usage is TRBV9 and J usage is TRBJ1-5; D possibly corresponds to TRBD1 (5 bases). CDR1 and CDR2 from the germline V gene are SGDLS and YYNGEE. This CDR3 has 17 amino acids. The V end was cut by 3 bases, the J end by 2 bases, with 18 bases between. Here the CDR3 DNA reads TGTGCCAGCAGCGCCTCCGCCCGGGGGACGGGCAATCAGCCCCAGCATTTT. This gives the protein CASSASARGTGNQPQHF.

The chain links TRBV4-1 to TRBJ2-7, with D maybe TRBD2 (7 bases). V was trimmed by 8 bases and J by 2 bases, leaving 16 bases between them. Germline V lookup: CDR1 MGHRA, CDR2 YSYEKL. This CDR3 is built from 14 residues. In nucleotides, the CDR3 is TGCGCCAGCTCCTCAGGGGAGGGCCCCTACGAGCAGTACTTC. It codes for CASSSGEGPYEQYF.

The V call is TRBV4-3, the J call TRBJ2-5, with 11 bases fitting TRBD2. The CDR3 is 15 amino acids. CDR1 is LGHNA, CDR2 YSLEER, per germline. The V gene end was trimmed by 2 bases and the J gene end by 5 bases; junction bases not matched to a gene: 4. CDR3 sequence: CASSQLAGGWETQYF. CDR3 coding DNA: TGCGCCAGCAGCCAACTAGCGGGGGGATGGGAGACCCAGTACTTC.

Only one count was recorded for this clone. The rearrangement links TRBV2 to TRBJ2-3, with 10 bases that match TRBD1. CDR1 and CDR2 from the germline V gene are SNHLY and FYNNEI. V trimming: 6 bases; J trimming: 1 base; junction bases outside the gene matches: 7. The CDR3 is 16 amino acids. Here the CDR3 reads CASSADRGWGTDTQYF. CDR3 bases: TGTGCCAGCAGCGCGGACAGGGGGTGGGGCACAGATACGCAGTATTTT.

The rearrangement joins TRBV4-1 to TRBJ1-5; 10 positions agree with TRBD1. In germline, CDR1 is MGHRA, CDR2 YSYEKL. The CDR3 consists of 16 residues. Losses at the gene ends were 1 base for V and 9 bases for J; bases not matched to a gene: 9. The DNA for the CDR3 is TGCGCCAGCAGCCAAGCTTGGGGACAGGGGATTTGGCCCCAGCATTTT. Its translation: CASSQAWGQGIWPQHF.

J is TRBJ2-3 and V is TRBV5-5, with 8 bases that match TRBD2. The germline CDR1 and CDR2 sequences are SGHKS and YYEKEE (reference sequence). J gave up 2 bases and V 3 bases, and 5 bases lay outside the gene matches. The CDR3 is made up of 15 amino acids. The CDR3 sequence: CASSSSGLSTDTQYF. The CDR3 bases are TGTGCCAGCAGCTCTAGCGGGTTGTCCACAGATACGCAGTATTTT. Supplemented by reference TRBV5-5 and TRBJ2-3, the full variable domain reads DAGVTQSPTHLIKTRGQQVTLRCSPISGHKSVSWYQQVLGQGPQFIFQYYEKEERGRGNFPDRFSARQFPNYSSELNVNALLLGDSALYLCASSSSGLSTDTQYFGPGTRLTVL.

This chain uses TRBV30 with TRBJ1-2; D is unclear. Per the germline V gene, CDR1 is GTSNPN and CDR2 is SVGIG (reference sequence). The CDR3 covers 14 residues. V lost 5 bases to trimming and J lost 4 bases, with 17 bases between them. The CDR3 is CAWRERSRSYGYTF. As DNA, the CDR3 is TGTGCCTGGCGGGAACGAAGTAGAAGCTATGGCTACACCTTC.

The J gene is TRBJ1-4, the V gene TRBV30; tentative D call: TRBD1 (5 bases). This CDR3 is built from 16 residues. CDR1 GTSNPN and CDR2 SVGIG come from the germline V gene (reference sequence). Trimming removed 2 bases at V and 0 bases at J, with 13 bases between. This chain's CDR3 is CAWSQGWRATNEKLFF. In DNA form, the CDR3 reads TGTGCCTGGAGTCAGGGCTGGAGGGCAACTAATGAAAAACTGTTTTTT.

The CDR3 sequence is CASSLGGDRGQETQYF. The CDR3 region has the DNA TGCGCCAGCAGCTTGGGCGGCGACAGGGGCCAAGAGACCCAGTACTTC. V and J are TRBV5-1 and TRBJ2-5, with 8 bases lining up with TRBD1. With V trimmed by 0 bases and J by 1 base, 5 bases remained unmatched. This CDR3 comprises 16 residues. CDR1 and CDR2 (germline): SGHRS, YFSETQ. The full variable domain, rest sourced from reference TRBV5-1 and TRBJ2-5, is KAGVTQTPRYLIKTRGQQVTLSCSPISGHRSVSWYQQTPGQGLQFLFEYFSETQRNKGNFPGRFSGRQFSNSRSEMNVSTLELGDSALYLCASSLGGDRGQETQYFGPGTRLLVL.

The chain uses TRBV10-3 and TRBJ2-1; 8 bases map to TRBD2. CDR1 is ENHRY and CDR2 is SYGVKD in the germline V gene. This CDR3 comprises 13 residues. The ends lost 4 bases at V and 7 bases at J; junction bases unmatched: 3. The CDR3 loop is CAISGTSRNEQFF. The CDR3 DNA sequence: TGTGCCATCAGTGGGACTAGCAGGAATGAGCAGTTCTTC.

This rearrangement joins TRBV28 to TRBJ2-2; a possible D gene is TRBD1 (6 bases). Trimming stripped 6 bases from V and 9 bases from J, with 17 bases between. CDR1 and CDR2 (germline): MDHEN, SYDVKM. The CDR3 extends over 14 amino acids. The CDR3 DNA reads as TGTGCCAGCAGCTCAGGGGAATTGTTTAGGGAGCTGTTTTTT. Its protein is CASSSGELFRELFF.

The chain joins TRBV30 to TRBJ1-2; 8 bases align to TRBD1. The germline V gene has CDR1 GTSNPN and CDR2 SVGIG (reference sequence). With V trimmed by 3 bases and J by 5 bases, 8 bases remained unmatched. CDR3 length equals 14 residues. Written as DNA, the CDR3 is TGTGCCTGGAGCAATGACAGGGGAGGATATGGCTACACCTTC. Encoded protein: CAWSNDRGGYGYTF.

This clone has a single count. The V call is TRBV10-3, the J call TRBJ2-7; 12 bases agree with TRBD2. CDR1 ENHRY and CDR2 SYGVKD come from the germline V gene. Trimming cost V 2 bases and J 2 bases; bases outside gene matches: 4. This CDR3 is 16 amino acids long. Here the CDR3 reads CAISEPGLAGPYEQYF. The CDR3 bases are TGTGCCATCAGTGAGCCGGGACTAGCGGGCCCCTACGAGCAGTACTTC.

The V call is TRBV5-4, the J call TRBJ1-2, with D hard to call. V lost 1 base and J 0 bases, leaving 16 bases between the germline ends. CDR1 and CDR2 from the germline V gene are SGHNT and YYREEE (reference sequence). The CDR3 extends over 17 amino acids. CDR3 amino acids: CASSLKTLSVTNYGYTF. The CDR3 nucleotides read TGTGCCAGCAGCTTGAAAACGTTGTCGGTCACTAACTATGGCTACACCTTC.